The source of this T cell receptor (beta chain) is a study of T cell responses to AZD1222 COVID-19 vaccine. Looked up from germline, CDR1 is LGHNA and CDR2 is YNFKEQ. V shed 4 bases and J shed 0 bases, with 10 bases lying between them. There are 15 residues in the CDR3. The study's findings and limits: Nearly half of the spike-specific TCRs reportedly recognize variant regions that carry no mutations. Baseline antibody screening turned up just a handful of seropositive AZD1222 recipients.

The data were produced by immunoSEQ multiplex PCR, yet TCRdb's version contains in-frame clones alone and is incomplete. In the table there are 100,000 to 130,000 clones, roughly nine tenths of which are singletons. Concerning this clone: Antigen unknown.

The sequencing here drew on peripheral blood, taken on day 0 of AZD1222 vaccination. This chain connects TRBV4-2 to TRBJ1-3, with D maybe TRBD1 (5 bases). This clonotype originated in an adult in good health. The CDR3 DNA reads TGTGCCAGCAGCCCCCGGGGCCACTCTGGAAACACCATATATTTT. It yields the protein CASSPRGHSGNTIYF.